These 12 T cell receptor beta chains came from one sample sequenced in a study of T cell changes during pregnancy in multiple sclerosis. Produced via immunoSEQ multiplex PCR; TCRdb's table is partial and in-frame only. Counted here are around 40,000 clones, around 92% occurring once; the ten biggest clones make up about 27%. The input for sequencing was CD8+ T cells from peripheral blood mononuclear cells, taken before pregnancy. These receptors came from a female donor with multiple sclerosis, enrolled in a pregnancy study.

V and J are TRBV19 and TRBJ2-7; 9 nucleotides match TRBD2. Germline trimming cut 2 bases from V and 3 bases from J; bases unmatched to any gene: 14. CDR1 is LNHDA and CDR2 is SQIVND in the germline V gene (reference sequence). CDR3 length: 18 residues. The CDR3 region is CASSISLVSSGTLYEQYF. The DNA of the CDR3 is TGTGCCAGTAGTATAAGTTTAGTGTCTAGCGGGACCCTCTACGAGCAGTACTTC.

The chain carries TRBV15 and TRBJ1-3; D is uncertain. Between the trimmed V and J ends, which lost 0 bases and 0 bases, there was a span of 6 bases. CDR1 and CDR2 (germline): LNHNV, YYDKDF (reference sequence). The CDR3 runs 15 residues. CDR3 residues: CATSRDRGSGNTIYF. The DNA for the CDR3 is TGTGCCACCAGCAGAGATCGAGGCTCTGGAAACACCATATATTTT.

The chain joins TRBV7-6 to TRBJ2-5, with 10 nucleotides matching TRBD2. From germline, CDR1 is SGHVS and CDR2 FNYEAQ. CDR3 length equals 15 residues. The V gene end was trimmed by 5 bases and the J gene end by 5 bases; junction bases not matched to a gene: 8. The CDR3 spells CASSISSGSGETQYF. CDR3 coding DNA: TGTGCCAGCAGCATTTCTAGCGGGAGCGGTGAGACCCAGTACTTC.

The chain couples TRBV10-2 to TRBJ1-1, with D possibly being TRBD1 (5 bases). Germline CDR1 reads WSHSY; CDR2 reads SAAADI. V lost 7 bases to trimming and J lost 7 bases, with 19 bases between them. This CDR3 is built from 14 residues. For the CDR3, the DNA is TGCGCCAGCACCGAAGAGGTTCAGGGCATTGAAGCTTTCTTT. It specifies CASTEEVQGIEAFF.

This chain joins TRBV9 and TRBJ2-7; 11 bases are shared with TRBD1. Germline trimming cut 2 bases from V and 5 bases from J; bases unmatched to any gene: 6. The germline CDR1 and CDR2 sequences are SGDLS and YYNGEE. There are 15 residues in the CDR3. For the CDR3, the DNA is TGTGCCAGCAGCGTCTACGGGACAGGGGGGGACGAGCAGTACTTC. Protein sequence: CASSVYGTGGDEQYF.

In this sample, this clone turned up once. V is TRBV19 and J is TRBJ1-1, with D uncertain. The CDR3 consists of 11 residues. Germline CDR1 reads LNHDA; CDR2 reads SQIVND (reference sequence). With 7 bases removed from V and 5 bases from J, the gap between germline ends came to 8 bases. The CDR3 sequence: CASTGDTEAFF. As DNA, the CDR3 is TGTGCCAGTACAGGCGATACTGAAGCTTTCTTT.

The chain joins TRBV9 to TRBJ2-5, with 13 nucleotides matching TRBD2. TRBJ2-7 explains the end of the DNA better; the J call may be wrong. Germline V gene lookup returns CDR1 SGDLS and CDR2 YYNGEE. This CDR3 contains 15 residues. CDR3 DNA: TGTGCCAGCAGCCCAACGGGACTAGCGGGACGCGAGCAGTACTTC. This gives the protein CASSPTGLAGREQYF.

V is TRBV13 and J is TRBJ2-3, with 12 nucleotides matching TRBD2. The V gene end was trimmed by 5 bases and the J gene end by 2 bases; junction bases not matched to a gene: 8. This CDR3 spans 17 amino acids. From germline, CDR1 is PRHDT and CDR2 FYEKMQ (reference sequence). CDR3 in DNA: TGTGCCAGCAGCCTTCGGACTAGCGGGGAGTACACAGATACGCAGTATTTT. This gives the protein CASSLRTSGEYTDTQYF.

The rearrangement uses TRBV19 and TRBJ1-2; possible D gene TRBD1, 5 bases. CDR1 and CDR2 (germline): LNHDA, SQIVND (reference sequence). This CDR3 is built from 11 residues. V lost 5 bases and J lost 8, with 9 bases in between. The CDR3 loop is CASSGAVGYTF. The DNA for the CDR3 is TGTGCCAGTAGTGGGGCCGTCGGCTACACCTTC.

This CDR3 is CAISDPGMSINGYTF. CDR3 nucleotide sequence: TGTGCCATCAGTGATCCCGGGATGTCTATCAATGGCTACACCTTC. The chain links TRBV10-3 to TRBJ1-2; D call uncertain. Germline values: CDR1 ENHRY, CDR2 SYGVKD. V dropped 3 bases and J dropped 6 bases, with 17 bases sitting between them. The CDR3 runs 15 residues.

The chain couples TRBV6-1 to TRBJ2-3; D might be TRBD2 (7 bases). V lost 5 bases, J lost 4 bases, and 13 bases lay in between. The CDR3 is 14 amino acids. The germline V gene encodes CDR1 MNHNS and CDR2 SASEGT. This CDR3 is CASSPRGRADTQYF. The CDR3 bases are TGTGCCAGCAGTCCGAGGGGGAGGGCAGATACGCAGTATTTT.

V usage is TRBV4-1 and J usage is TRBJ2-1, with 8 bases lining up with TRBD2. The CDR3 is 16 amino acids. J lost 0 bases, V lost 1 base, and 2 bases had no gene match. The germline V gene has CDR1 MGHRA and CDR2 YSYEKL. This CDR3 reads CASSQGLAGSYNEQFF. CDR3 sequence (DNA): TGCGCCAGCAGCCAAGGGCTAGCGGGCTCCTACAATGAGCAGTTCTTC.